One sample yielded the 4 T cell receptor beta chains listed below, sequenced in a study of identical twins. TCRdb re-analysed the 5' RACE reads in MiXCR, keeping a single row per CDR3 protein. Seen here are 500,000 to 700,000 distinct CDR3 sequences, just over 7% observed once, and the top ten hold 1.6%. This sample also belongs to another study, concerning yellow fever vaccine responses in identical twins.

The sequenced sample was PBMCs. These receptor sequences come from a woman between 18 and 29 years old in good health.

V and J are TRBV12-3 or TRBV12-4 and TRBJ2-3; D is uncertain. The CDR3 consists of 14 residues. V was pared by 5 bases and J by 5 bases, with 14 bases between. CDR3 DNA sequence: TGTGCCAGCAGTGCCCTCGCCCTCGGAGATACGCAGTATTTT. Encoded protein: CASSALALGDTQYF.

Only a few counts were recorded for this clonotype. The chain couples TRBV29-1 to TRBJ2-1; TRBD2 aligns across 9 bases. This CDR3 contains 14 residues. J gave up 4 bases and V 5 bases, and 6 bases lay outside the gene matches. CDR1 and CDR2 from the germline V gene are SQVTM and ANQGSEA. The CDR3 DNA sequence: TGCAGCGTTCGGCCTAGCGGGGATTACAATGAGCAGTTCTTC. Translation: CSVRPSGDYNEQFF.

Ten or more counts support this clonotype. The chain joins TRBV13 to TRBJ1-1, with D possibly TRBD1 on 6 matching bases. V lost 5 bases, J lost 5 bases, and 15 bases lay in between. Germline CDR1 reads PRHDT; CDR2 reads FYEKMQ (reference sequence). The CDR3 has 14 residues. This CDR3 is CASSPRWGATEAFF. In DNA, the CDR3 is TGTGCCAGCAGCCCCCGTTGGGGGGCGACTGAAGCTTTCTTT.

The rearrangement links TRBV6-1 to TRBJ1-1; TRBD1 might be the D (5 bases). Germline values: CDR1 MNHNS, CDR2 SASEGT. The CDR3 contains 12 residues. Deletions cut 7 bases from V and 5 bases from J, with 11 bases between. The CDR3, as DNA: TGTGCCAGCAATTTTGGGGGTACTGAAGCTTTCTTT. It codes for CASNFGGTEAFF.